This entry lists 22 T cell receptor beta chains sequenced from one sample in a study of CD8+ T cells in alopecia areata. It was cDNA, reverse transcribed from extracted RNA, that served as the sequencing template. Assay used: immunoSEQ multiplex PCR; TCRdb lists only in-frame clones, some missing. Altogether hundreds of thousands of clones are present, more than 45% being singletons, with the ten largest covering about 1.8%. Treatment here: oral pan-JAK inhibitor, 5-10 mg twice daily. The sequencing here drew on CD4+ T cells sorted from blood, taken at week 24, from a patient treated with tofacitinib. The receptors come from a human donor with alopecia areata.

The table lists this clone with a few counts. The chain uses TRBV7-6 and TRBJ1-3; no reliable D call. Germline V CDR1 and CDR2: SGHVS, FNYEAQ. Trimming removed 5 bases at V and 1 base at J, with 12 bases between. The CDR3 length is 15 residues. As DNA, the CDR3 is TGTGCCAGCAGCGGACGACAAGGGTCTGGAAACACCATATATTTT. Translated, it gives CASSGRQGSGNTIYF.

The chain is built from TRBV30 and TRBJ1-4, with TRBD1 matching over 10 bases. This CDR3 is 13 amino acids long. Per the germline V gene, CDR1 is GTSNPN and CDR2 is SVGIG (reference sequence). V was clipped by 3 bases and J by 6 bases; unmatched bases: 1. The CDR3 DNA sequence: TGTGCCTGGAGCGGGACAGGGGATGAAAAACTGTTTTTT. This translates into CAWSGTGDEKLFF.

The sample holds a few counts of this clone. Other DNA sequences within the sample encode an identical CDR3. The gene calls are TRBV29-1 and TRBJ2-5; D may match TRBD1 or TRBD2 (5 bases each). In germline, CDR1 is SQVTM, CDR2 ANQGSEA. The CDR3 has 12 amino acids. The germline V and J ends were trimmed by 4 bases and 5 bases, with 11 bases remaining between them. Written as DNA, the CDR3 is TGCAGCGTTGGTGGGGGATCGGAGACCCAGTACTTC. It yields the protein CSVGGGSETQYF.

This chain links TRBV5-1 with TRBJ2-1, with TRBD2 matching 9 bases. The CDR3 covers 16 residues. The trim removed 4 bases at V and 6 bases at J, leaving 11 bases unmatched. Per germline, CDR1 SGHRS and CDR2 YFSETQ. The CDR3 region is CASSATLSGGINEQFF. The CDR3 nucleotides read TGCGCCAGCAGCGCCACACTAAGCGGGGGGATCAATGAGCAGTTCTTC. Supplemented by reference TRBV5-1 and TRBJ2-1, the full variable domain reads KAGVTQTPRYLIKTRGQQVTLSCSPISGHRSVSWYQQTPGQGLQFLFEYFSETQRNKGNFPGRFSGRQFSNSRSEMNVSTLELGDSALYLCASSATLSGGINEQFFGPGTRLTVL.

The chain recombines TRBV4-1 with TRBJ2-5, with 8 bases that match TRBD2. The CDR3 consists of 15 residues. Trimming took 0 bases from V and 4 from J; bases not matched to a gene: 4. Germline V gives CDR1 MGHRA, CDR2 YSYEKL. The CDR3 is CASSQDPGGRETQYF. CDR3 nucleotide sequence: TGCGCCAGCAGCCAAGATCCGGGGGGGCGAGAGACCCAGTACTTC.

Only one count was recorded for this clone. The genes are TRBV20-1 and TRBJ1-1, with unresolved D. Germline V lookup: CDR1 DFQATT, CDR2 SNEGSKA (reference sequence). This CDR3 spans 11 amino acids. Trimming shortened V by 3 bases and J by 4 bases, and 6 bases separated the two germline ends. CDR3 loop: CSASLVTEAFF. Written as DNA, the CDR3 is TGCAGTGCTAGCTTGGTCACTGAAGCTTTCTTT.

This clone was found a few times. This rearrangement joins TRBV5-4 to TRBJ2-7, with D hard to call. The germline CDR1 and CDR2 sequences are SGHNT and YYREEE (reference sequence). Trimming cost V 0 bases and J 3 bases, with 16 bases left between them. This CDR3 contains 16 residues. The CDR3 is CASSLVPGYVNYEQYF. CDR3 DNA: TGTGCCAGCAGCTTGGTGCCCGGGTATGTTAACTACGAGCAGTACTTC.

The chain recombines TRBV30 with TRBJ1-5, with a weak D call TRBD1 (5 bases). The V gene's germline CDR1 is GTSNPN and CDR2 SVGIG (reference sequence). The CDR3 is 14 residues long. V lost 0 bases, J lost 1 base, and 7 bases lay in between. CDR3 residues: CAWSVDSSNQPQHF. The CDR3 bases are TGTGCCTGGAGTGTAGACAGCAGCAATCAGCCCCAGCATTTT. The full variable domain, completed using reference TRBV30 and TRBJ1-5, is SQTIHQWPATLVQPVGSPLSLECTVEGTSNPNLYWYRQAAGRGLQLLFYSVGIGQISSEVPQNLSASRPQDRQFILSSKKLLLSDSGFYLCAWSVDSSNQPQHFGDGTRLSIL.

This clone was seen a few times. The CDR3 protein is CASSVVERGGWQFF. In DNA form, the CDR3 reads TGTGCCAGCAGCGTAGTAGAGCGCGGGGGTTGGCAGTTCTTC. The V gene is TRBV9, the J gene TRBJ2-1; 7 bases align to TRBD2. There are 14 residues in the CDR3. Per germline, CDR1 SGDLS and CDR2 YYNGEE. The junction had 9 bases not matched to a gene; V was cut back by 0 bases and J by 12 bases. The full variable domain, in which reference TRBV9 and TRBJ2-1 provide the parts outside the CDR3, is DSGVTQTPKHLITATGQRVTLRCSPRSGDLSVYWYQQSLDQGLQFLIQYYNGEERAKGNILERFSAQQFPDLHSELNLSSLELGDSALYFCASSVVERGGWQFFGPGTRLTVL.

In this sample, this clone turned up a few times. This sequence joins TRBV5-4 and TRBJ1-4; TRBD1 agrees at 11 bases. Germline V gene data show CDR1 as SGHNT and CDR2 as YYREEE (reference sequence). The CDR3 is 14 amino acids. With 3 bases clipped from V and 6 bases from J, the junction kept 1 base outside the gene matches. CDR3 region: CASSSGQGDEKLFF. CDR3 nucleotide sequence: TGTGCCAGCAGCTCGGGACAGGGGGATGAAAAACTGTTTTTT.

V gene TRBV5-1 combines with J gene TRBJ2-6; 8 bases align to TRBD1. J was trimmed by 2 bases and V by 4 bases; bases with no gene match: 5. This CDR3 has 16 residues. The V gene's germline CDR1 is SGHRS and CDR2 YFSETQ. CDR3 coding DNA: TGCGCCAGCAGCGGACAGGGTGACCCTGGGGCCAACGTCCTGACTTTC. Translation gives CASSGQGDPGANVLTF.

The chain recombines TRBV7-2 with TRBJ2-7, with 7 positions matching TRBD1. Germline loops: CDR1 SGHTA, CDR2 FQGNSA. J gave up 6 bases and V 5 bases, and 4 bases lay outside the gene matches. This CDR3 is 12 amino acids long. The CDR3 here is CASSMAGGEQYF. The DNA for the CDR3 is TGTGCCAGCAGCATGGCAGGGGGCGAGCAGTACTTC.

V is TRBV19 and J is TRBJ2-7; 8 nucleotides agree with TRBD1. CDR3 length: 15 amino acids. J gave up 2 bases and V 6 bases, and 9 bases lay outside the gene matches. Germline assignment: CDR1 LNHDA and CDR2 SQIVND (reference sequence). The CDR3, as DNA: TGTGCCAGTAGCATTGGACAGGGTAGTACCTACGAGCAGTACTTC. Its translation is CASSIGQGSTYEQYF.

The chain has TRBV30 and TRBJ2-7, with D maybe TRBD1 (6 bases). This CDR3 has 13 amino acids. V lost 8 bases and J 0 bases, leaving 14 bases between the germline ends. In germline, CDR1 is GTSNPN, CDR2 SVGIG (reference sequence). The CDR3 DNA reads TGTGCCGGGCTAGGACAGATCTCCTACGAGCAGTACTTC. As protein: CAGLGQISYEQYF.

This chain uses TRBV4-3 with TRBJ2-7; D is ambiguous. The germline CDR1 and CDR2 sequences are LGHNA and YSLEER. The CDR3 extends over 14 amino acids. Trimming shortened V by 0 bases and J by 4 bases, and 10 bases separated the two germline ends. The CDR3 sequence: CASSQEHEVYEQYF. As DNA, the CDR3 is TGCGCCAGCAGCCAAGAACATGAGGTTTACGAGCAGTACTTC.

The V call is TRBV18, the J call TRBJ1-2, with D possibly TRBD1 on 5 matching bases. The CDR3 is made up of 13 amino acids. V lost 6 bases and J 6 bases, leaving 14 bases between the germline ends. Germline CDR1 KGHSH, CDR2 LQKENI. Written as DNA, the CDR3 is TGTGCCAGCTCGCCTAAGGAGGGGAATGGCTACACCTTC. Translating gives CASSPKEGNGYTF.

The V call is TRBV2, the J call TRBJ1-5; 7 nucleotides match TRBD1. The trim removed 6 bases at V and 3 bases at J, leaving 8 bases unmatched. CDR3 size: 15 residues. Germline loops: CDR1 SNHLY, CDR2 FYNNEI. The CDR3 DNA reads TGTGCCAGCAGCGCACAGGGGACTCACAATCAGCCCCAGCATTTT. Protein: CASSAQGTHNQPQHF.

The gene calls are TRBV4-1 and TRBJ2-5; 9 bases fit TRBD2. The CDR3 spans 15 residues. The germline gives CDR1 MGHRA, CDR2 YSYEKL. V lost 3 bases, J lost 5 bases, and 7 bases stayed unmatched. The CDR3 here is CASSHSGLALETQYF. Written as DNA, the CDR3 is TGCGCCAGCAGCCACTCCGGACTAGCGTTGGAGACCCAGTACTTC.

This CDR3 is CSVGGAAPFSTDTQYF. CDR3 DNA sequence: TGCAGCGTTGGCGGGGCGGCACCCTTTAGCACAGATACGCAGTATTTT. This chain uses TRBV29-1 with TRBJ2-3; D might be TRBD2 (6 bases). V was cut by 4 bases and J by 0 bases, with 17 bases left in between. The CDR3 spans 16 residues. Germline V gene data show CDR1 as SQVTM and CDR2 as ANQGSEA.

This clone was seen only a few times. The chain has TRBV7-9 and TRBJ2-5; 8 bases agree with TRBD2. The V gene's germline CDR1 is SEHNR and CDR2 FQNEAQ (reference sequence). There are 13 residues in the CDR3. V shed 5 bases and J 5 bases; nucleotides not matched to a gene: 4. The CDR3 sequence is CASSPSSGETQYF. The DNA for the CDR3 is TGTGCCAGCAGCCCATCTAGCGGGGAGACCCAGTACTTC. The full variable domain, in which reference TRBV7-9 and TRBJ2-5 provide the parts outside the CDR3, is DTGVSQNPRHKITKRGQNVTFRCDPISEHNRLYWYRQTLGQGPEFLTYFQNEAQLEKSRLLSDRFSAERPKGSFSTLEIQRTEQGDSAMYLCASSPSSGETQYFGPGTRLLVL.

In this sample, this clone turned up a few times. Here the CDR3 reads CASSQTYTKETQYF. The CDR3 nucleotides read TGCGCCAGCAGTCAAACGTACACCAAAGAGACCCAGTACTTC. The chain has TRBV23-1 and TRBJ2-5; D remains ambiguous. TRBV23-1 is classed as an ORF, of uncertain function. The germline V and J ends were trimmed by 2 bases and 3 bases, with 10 bases remaining between them. This CDR3 is built from 14 residues.

This clone has just a few counts. Here the CDR3 DNA reads TGTGCCAGCAGTTCGACAGCGGCAGGGGACTATGGCTACACCTTC. This gives the protein CASSSTAAGDYGYTF. The chain links TRBV28 to TRBJ1-2, with D tentatively TRBD1 (6 bases). From germline, CDR1 is MDHEN and CDR2 SYDVKM. V gave up 4 bases and J gave up 3 bases, with 15 bases separating them. This CDR3 has 15 amino acids.